These 17 T cell receptor beta chains were all obtained from the same sample, sequenced in a study of blood T cell repertoires in COVID-19. Clones were sequenced by immunoSEQ multiplex PCR, and TCRdb holds only the in-frame ones, with some missing. Among about 280,000 clones listed, 75% to 90% were seen once. The specimen sequenced was peripheral blood. These receptor sequences come from a man aged 35-49 years with acute or convalescent COVID-19.

This clone was counted only a few times. The chain links TRBV2 to TRBJ1-5; D ambiguous. Looked up from germline, CDR1 is SNHLY and CDR2 is FYNNEI. The CDR3 has 14 amino acids. The V and J ends lost 2 bases and 6 bases respectively, with 11 bases between them. CDR3 in DNA: TGTGCCAGCAGTGAACGGGAAAATCTTCAGCCCCAGCATTTT. Translation gives CASSERENLQPQHF. The variable domain in full, completed from reference TRBV2 and TRBJ1-5, reads EPEVTQTPSHQVTQMGQEVILRCVPISNHLYFYWYRQILGQKVEFLVSFYNNEISEKSEIFDDQFSVERPDGSNFTLKIRSTKLEDSAMYFCASSERENLQPQHFGDGTRLSIL.

This clone was counted once. The J gene is TRBJ2-7, the V gene TRBV4-1; D may be TRBD1 (6 bases). The CDR3 length is 14 residues. CDR1 is MGHRA and CDR2 is YSYEKL in the germline V gene. V was trimmed by 4 bases and J by 0 bases, leaving 10 bases between them. CDR3 nucleotide sequence: TGCGCCAGCAGCCTCCGGGACAACTCCTACGAGCAGTACTTC. Translating it yields CASSLRDNSYEQYF.

V gene TRBV12-5 combines with J gene TRBJ1-4; D uncertain. CDR3 length: 13 amino acids. The ends were cut back, 7 bases at V and 4 bases at J, with 10 bases in the middle. In germline, CDR1 is LGHNT, CDR2 FRNRAP. CDR3 bases: TGTGCTAGTGTCGGCAGGCGTAATGAAAAACTGTTTTTT. This translates into CASVGRRNEKLFF.

The V and J genes are TRBV28 and TRBJ2-7; 7 bases align to TRBD1. The J segment lost 1 base and the V segment lost 1 base, leaving 1 base of the junction unmatched. CDR3 size: 14 residues. Germline assignment: CDR1 MDHEN and CDR2 SYDVKM. The chain's CDR3 is CASSLLGQSYEQYF. CDR3 sequence (DNA): TGTGCCAGCAGTTTATTGGGACAGTCCTACGAGCAGTACTTC. Complete variable domain (other parts from reference TRBV28 and TRBJ2-7): DVKVTQSSRYLVKRTGEKVFLECVQDMDHENMFWYRQDPGLGLRLIYFSYDVKMKEKGDIPEGYSVSREKKERFSLILESASTNQTSMYLCASSLLGQSYEQYFGPGTRLTVT.

This clone was counted a single time. The CDR3 spells CASSADYGGANVLTF. The CDR3 region has the DNA TGCGCCAGCAGCGCGGACTACGGAGGGGCCAACGTCCTGACTTTC. The rearrangement links TRBV5-1 to TRBJ2-6; weak D call: TRBD2 (6 bases). With 4 bases removed from V and 4 bases from J, the gap between germline ends came to 12 bases. Germline V CDR1 and CDR2: SGHRS, YFSETQ. The CDR3 runs to 15 residues.

V and J are TRBV5-1 and TRBJ1-1; D is perhaps TRBD1 (5 bases). The V gene's germline CDR1 is SGHRS and CDR2 YFSETQ. Trimming took off 2 bases at V and 4 bases at J, with 12 bases between the two ends. The CDR3 spans 14 residues. As DNA, the CDR3 is TGCGCCAGCAGCTTTAACACGGGGGGCACTGAAGCTTTCTTT. Translation gives CASSFNTGGTEAFF.

The chain is built from TRBV10-3 and TRBJ1-1; unclear D gene. The CDR3 loop spans 11 amino acids. Germline CDR1 ENHRY, CDR2 SYGVKD. The ends were cut back, 10 bases at V and 0 bases at J, with 6 bases in the middle. In DNA, the CDR3 is TGTGCCAGCGTGATGAACACTGAAGCTTTCTTT. Its translation is CASVMNTEAFF.

The V and J genes are TRBV21-1 and TRBJ2-3; no check of the table's D call, TRBD2, against the DNA was made. TRBV21-1 corresponds to a pseudogene. This CDR3 region has 16 residues. The CDR3 DNA reads TGTGCCAGCATCTTCAAGCGGGGCCTTAGCACAGATACGCAGTATTTT. The encoded protein is CASIFKRGLSTDTQYF.

The chain is built from TRBV4-2 and TRBJ2-2; tentatively, D is TRBD2 (6 bases). Germline V CDR1 and CDR2: LGHNA, YNFKEQ. The ends were cut back, 0 bases at V and 1 base at J, with 12 bases in the middle. CDR3 length: 17 residues. CDR3 region: CASSQDPAGLNTGELFF. The CDR3 region has the DNA TGTGCCAGCAGCCAAGATCCGGCGGGGCTGAACACCGGGGAGCTGTTTTTT.

The chain couples TRBV12-3 or TRBV12-4 to TRBJ1-4; D call uncertain. V dropped 5 bases and J dropped 6 bases, with 10 bases sitting between them. The CDR3 is 13 amino acids. The CDR3 DNA reads TGTGCCAGCAGTCCCGAGAGTCATGAAAAACTGTTTTTT. This gives the protein CASSPESHEKLFF.

The CDR3 sequence is CASSPLSGPEQYF. DNA of the CDR3: TGTGCCAGCTCACCCTTGTCAGGGCCCGAGCAGTACTTC. The J gene is TRBJ2-7, the V gene TRBV18; maybe TRBD1 (5 bases). CDR1 and CDR2 from the germline V gene are KGHSH and LQKENI. This CDR3 region has 13 residues. V was shortened by 3 bases and J by 6 bases, with 12 bases between the two germline ends.

This chain connects TRBV19 to TRBJ2-7, with D maybe TRBD1 (5 bases). Germline V gene lookup returns CDR1 LNHDA and CDR2 SQIVND (reference sequence). V dropped 0 bases and J dropped 3 bases, with 6 bases sitting between them. This CDR3 region has 13 residues. The CDR3 here is CASSIDQGYEQYF. CDR3 DNA: TGTGCCAGTAGTATAGATCAGGGCTACGAGCAGTACTTC.

The chain has TRBV7-2 and TRBJ2-3, with TRBD2 matching 7 bases. Germline V gene sequence: CDR1 SGHTA, CDR2 FQGNSA. This CDR3 spans 16 amino acids. The V gene end was trimmed by 3 bases and the J gene end by 5 bases; junction bases not matched to a gene: 11. The CDR3 nucleotides are TGTGCCAGCAGCTTTCAAGCGGGGAGTCGGGAAGATACGCAGTATTTT. Protein sequence: CASSFQAGSREDTQYF.

The V and J genes are TRBV19 and TRBJ2-1; D is perhaps TRBD2 (6 bases). Trimming pared 1 base from V and 9 bases from J, leaving 13 bases between. Germline V gene lookup returns CDR1 LNHDA and CDR2 SQIVND (reference sequence). This CDR3 is 14 amino acids long. The CDR3 is CASSIGGELGEQFF. CDR3 DNA: TGTGCCAGTAGTATAGGGGGGGAGCTGGGTGAGCAGTTCTTC.

This clone occurred a few times. The V call is TRBV6-2 or TRBV6-3, the J call TRBJ1-2; D is perhaps TRBD1 (5 bases). The germline CDR1 and CDR2 sequences are MNHEY and SVGEGT. V shed 2 bases and J shed 6 bases, with 22 bases lying between them. The length of the CDR3 is 17 residues. The CDR3 DNA follows: TGTGCCAGCAGTTACGCCACGAACCCTAGGGGATCGGATGGCTACACCTTC. Amino acid sequence: CASSYATNPRGSDGYTF.

V usage is TRBV3-1 (or the pseudogene TRBV3-2) and J usage is TRBJ2-7; 14 bases line up with TRBD2. V shed 2 bases and J 4 bases; nucleotides not matched to a gene: 1. Germline V CDR1 and CDR2: LGHDT, YNNKEL (reference sequence). CDR3 size: 15 residues. This CDR3 is CASSQRLAGGYEQYF. The CDR3 DNA is TGTGCCAGCAGCCAACGACTAGCGGGGGGGTACGAGCAGTACTTC.

The chain has TRBV28 and TRBJ2-7; possibly TRBD2 for D (7 bases). The CDR3 has 14 residues. Germline V CDR1 and CDR2: MDHEN, SYDVKM. Trimming left V 7 bases short and J 4 bases short, with 17 bases between. The CDR3 is CASTEGGIGYEQYF. CDR3 sequence (DNA): TGTGCCAGCACCGAGGGGGGGATAGGGTACGAGCAGTACTTC.